This T cell receptor (beta chain) was recorded in a study of prognosis after radiotherapy for stage I lung cancer. At both of two time points, about 6 milliliters of peripheral blood were drawn. The study amplified the TCR beta CDR3 region from genomic DNA. This amplification was carried out by two rounds of multiplex PCR. First-round PCR used primers specific to each TRBV and TRBJ gene. TCRdb re-derived calls from the multiplex PCR reads in MiXCR, one entry per CDR3 protein. The sample includes fewer than 65,000 distinct CDR3 sequences, under 45% of them seen just once. The trim removed 10 bases at V and 5 bases at J, leaving 4 bases unmatched. The CDR3 consists of 13 residues. CDR1 MNHNS and CDR2 SASEGT come from the germline V gene. This clonotype was observed many times.

This rearrangement joins TRBV6-1 to TRBJ2-7; 14 nucleotides agree with TRBD2. The source of this sequence is a donor over 45 with non-small cell lung cancer. The material was PBMCs, obtained before or after stereotactic body radiation therapy (not recorded which). The CDR3 sequence is CATLGLAGDEQYF. The CDR3 DNA sequence: TGTGCCACCCTGGGACTAGCGGGAGACGAGCAGTACTTC.